Ten or more counts support the clone carrying this TCR beta chain. This sample was included in a study of identical twins. In germline, CDR1 is MNHNS, CDR2 SASEGT. Trimming removed 6 bases at V and 3 bases at J, with 13 bases between. The CDR3 consists of 14 residues. TCRdb reprocessed the 5' RACE reads via MiXCR and lists one record per CDR3 protein. The sample has under 500,000 distinct CDR3 sequences, 14% seen once. The same sample was also used in a study of yellow fever vaccine responses in identical twins.

The genes are TRBV6-1 and TRBJ2-3; D is tentatively TRBD1 or TRBD2 (6 bases each). Material for sequencing was CD4+ T cells sorted from blood. This TCR was sampled from a woman younger than 35 in good health. The CDR3 loop is CASRRGADTDTQYF. CDR3 bases: TGTGCCAGCAGAAGGGGGGCCGATACAGATACGCAGTATTTT.